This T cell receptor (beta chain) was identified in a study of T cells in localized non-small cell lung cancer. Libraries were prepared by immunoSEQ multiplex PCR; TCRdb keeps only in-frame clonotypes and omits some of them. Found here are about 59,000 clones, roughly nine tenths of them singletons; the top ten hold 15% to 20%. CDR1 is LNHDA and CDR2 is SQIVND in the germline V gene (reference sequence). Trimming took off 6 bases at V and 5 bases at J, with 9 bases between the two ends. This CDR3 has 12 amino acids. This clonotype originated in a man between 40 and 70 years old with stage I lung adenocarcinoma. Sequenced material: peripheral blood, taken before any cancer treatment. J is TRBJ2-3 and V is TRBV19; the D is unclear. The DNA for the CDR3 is TGTGCCAGTAGGTCTCTCGGAGATACGCAGTATTTT. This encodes CASRSLGDTQYF.